This TCR beta chain emerged from a study of shared clonotypes between healthy human individuals. General study findings and limits: Non-shared clonotypes showed lower generation probabilities than clonotypes common to all four donors. Sequencing depth was expected to influence donor clonotype sharing. With few donors, the genetic and exposure-history diversity represented was limited.

Trimming removed 3 bases from V and 7 bases from J, with 15 bases in between. The CDR3 extends over 15 amino acids. Germline assignment: CDR1 LNHDA and CDR2 SQIVND (reference sequence). Comment on this clone: No antigen is known for it.

TCRdb keeps only in-frame clones here, not all; method: immunoSEQ multiplex PCR. The repertoire includes 2 million to 2.5 million clones, 85% to 95% of them detected once, and approximately 0.41% sits in the top ten. The receptor's source is a man aged 18 to 30 in good health. Some clones in this sample may be carry-over from other donors' samples. Sample: naive CD4+ T cells from PBMCs. Specified subset: CD45RA+ positively selected. The rearrangement joins TRBV19 to TRBJ2-2; the D call may be TRBD1 or TRBD2 (6 bases each). The CDR3: CASSIRGRANGELFF. CDR3 DNA sequence: TGTGCCAGTAGTATTCGGGGGCGCGCAAACGGGGAGCTGTTTTTT.